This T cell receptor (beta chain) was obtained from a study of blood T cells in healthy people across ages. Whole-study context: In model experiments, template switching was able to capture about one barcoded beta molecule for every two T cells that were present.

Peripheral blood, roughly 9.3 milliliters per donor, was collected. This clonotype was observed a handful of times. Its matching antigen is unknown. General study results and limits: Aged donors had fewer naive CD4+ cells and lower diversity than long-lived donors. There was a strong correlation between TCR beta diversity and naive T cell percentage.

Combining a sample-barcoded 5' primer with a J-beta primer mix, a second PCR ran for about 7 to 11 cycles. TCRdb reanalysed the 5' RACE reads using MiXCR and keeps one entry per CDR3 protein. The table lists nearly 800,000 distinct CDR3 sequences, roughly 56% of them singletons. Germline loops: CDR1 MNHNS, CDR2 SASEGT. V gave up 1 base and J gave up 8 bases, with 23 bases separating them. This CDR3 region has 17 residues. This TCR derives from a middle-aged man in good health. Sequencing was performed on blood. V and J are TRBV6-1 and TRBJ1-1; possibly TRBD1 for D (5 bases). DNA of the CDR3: TGTGCCAGCAGTGAAGTTTCTAGGGGTGGCACAACAAAAGAAGCTTTCTTT. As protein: CASSEVSRGGTTKEAFF.